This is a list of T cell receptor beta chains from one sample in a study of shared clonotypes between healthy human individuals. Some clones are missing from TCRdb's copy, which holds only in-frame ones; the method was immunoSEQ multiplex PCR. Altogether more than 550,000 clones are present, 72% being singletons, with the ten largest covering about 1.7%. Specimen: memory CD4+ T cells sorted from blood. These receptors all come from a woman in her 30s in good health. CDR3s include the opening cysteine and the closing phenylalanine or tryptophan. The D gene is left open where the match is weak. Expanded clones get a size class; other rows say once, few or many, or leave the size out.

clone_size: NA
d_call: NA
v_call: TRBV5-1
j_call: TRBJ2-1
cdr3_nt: TGCGCCAGCCGCGTGGGCGTAGAGCAGTTCTTC
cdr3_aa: CASRVGVEQFF

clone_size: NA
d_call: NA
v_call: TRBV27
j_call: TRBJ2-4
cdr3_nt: TGTGCCAGCAGTTTTAAGGGTTCCAAAAACATTCAGTACTTC
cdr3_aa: CASSFKGSKNIQYF

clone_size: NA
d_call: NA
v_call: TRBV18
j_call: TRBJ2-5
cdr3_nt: TGTGCCAGCTCACCAAATGTTCAAGAGACCCAGTACTTC
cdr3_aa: CASSPNVQETQYF

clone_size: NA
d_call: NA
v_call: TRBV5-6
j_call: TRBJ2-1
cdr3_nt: TGTGCCAGCAGCCTAACCTGGCAGGGGGGGAATGAGCAGTTCTTC
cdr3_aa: CASSLTWQGGNEQFF

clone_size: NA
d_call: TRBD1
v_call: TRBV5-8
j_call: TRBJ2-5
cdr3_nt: TGTGCCAGCAGTCCGACAGGGGGACATCAAGAGACCCAGTACTTC
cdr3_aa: CASSPTGGHQETQYF

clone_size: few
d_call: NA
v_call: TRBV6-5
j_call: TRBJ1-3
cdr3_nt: TGTGCCAGCAGTTACTCGTTTCTAGCTGGAAACACCATATATTTT
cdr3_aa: CASSYSFLAGNTIYF

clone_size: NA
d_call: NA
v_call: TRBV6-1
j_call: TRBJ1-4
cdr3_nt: TGTGCCAGCAGTAAGCCGGGACACAACAATGAAAAACTGTTTTTT
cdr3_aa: CASSKPGHNNEKLFF

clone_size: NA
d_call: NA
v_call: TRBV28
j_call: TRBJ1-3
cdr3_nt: TGTGCCAGCATCCTAGGAGGGACCCTCTCTGGAAACACCATATATTTT
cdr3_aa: CASILGGTLSGNTIYF

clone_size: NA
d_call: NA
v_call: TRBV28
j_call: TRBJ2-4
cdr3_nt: TGTGCCAGCAGAGCCGGGATCAAAAACATTCAGTACTTC
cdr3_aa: CASRAGIKNIQYF

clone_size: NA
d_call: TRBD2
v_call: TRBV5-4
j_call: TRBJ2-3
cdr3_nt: TGTGCCAGCAGCCCTGGACTAGCGGGAGGGGCAGATACGCAGTATTTT
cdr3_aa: CASSPGLAGGADTQYF

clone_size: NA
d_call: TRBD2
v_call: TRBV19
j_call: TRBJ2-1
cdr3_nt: TGTGCCAGTAGTATGAGCGGGAGGGCCGGGAATGAGCAGTTCTTC
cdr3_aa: CASSMSGRAGNEQFF

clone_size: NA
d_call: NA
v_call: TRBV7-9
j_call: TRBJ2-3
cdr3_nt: TGTGCCAGCAGCTTAGGTTGGGGGGGCGCAGATACGCAGTATTTT
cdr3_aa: CASSLGWGGADTQYF

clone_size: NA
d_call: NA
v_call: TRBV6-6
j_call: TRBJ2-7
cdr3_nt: TGTGCCAGCAGCCTACAGGAAGCCTACGAGCAGTACTTC
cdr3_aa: CASSLQEAYEQYF

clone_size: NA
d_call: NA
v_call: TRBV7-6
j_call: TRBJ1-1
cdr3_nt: TGTGCCAGCAGCTTATCCCAGTCCATGAACACTGAAGCTTTCTTT
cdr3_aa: CASSLSQSMNTEAFF

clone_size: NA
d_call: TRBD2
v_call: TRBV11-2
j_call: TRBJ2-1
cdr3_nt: TGTGCCAGCAGCTTAGAAGCAGCGGGAGGCTTTGGTGAGCAGTTCTTC
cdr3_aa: CASSLEAAGGFGEQFF

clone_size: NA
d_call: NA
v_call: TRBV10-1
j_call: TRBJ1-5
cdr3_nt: TGCGCCAGCAGTAGCAGGGTGGATCAGCCCCAGCATTTT
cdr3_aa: CASSSRVDQPQHF

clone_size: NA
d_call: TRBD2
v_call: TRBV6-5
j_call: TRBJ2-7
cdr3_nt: TGTGCCAGCAGTTACTCCGGACTAGCGGTGACCTACGAGCAGTACTTC
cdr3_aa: CASSYSGLAVTYEQYF

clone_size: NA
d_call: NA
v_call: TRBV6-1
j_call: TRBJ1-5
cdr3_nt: TGTGCCAGCAGGGTTCGGGGGGATCAGCCCCAGCATTTT
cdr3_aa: CASRVRGDQPQHF

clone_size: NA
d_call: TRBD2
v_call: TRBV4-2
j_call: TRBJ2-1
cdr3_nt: TGTGCCAGCAGCAAAGTCGGGACTAGCGGATTCAATGAGCAGTTCTTC
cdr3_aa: CASSKVGTSGFNEQFF

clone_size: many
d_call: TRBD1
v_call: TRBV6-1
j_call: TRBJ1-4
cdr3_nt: TGTGCCAGCAGTGATTTTAACAGGGGAAATGAAAAACTGTTTTTT
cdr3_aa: CASSDFNRGNEKLFF

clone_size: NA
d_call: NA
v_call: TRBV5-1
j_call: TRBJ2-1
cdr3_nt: TGCGCCAGCAGCCCCCAGAACAATGAGCAGTTCTTC
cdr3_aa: CASSPQNNEQFF

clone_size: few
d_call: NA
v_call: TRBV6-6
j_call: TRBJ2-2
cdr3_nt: TGTGCCAGCAGCCCCTGGGACGGACTCACCGGGGAGCTGTTTTTT
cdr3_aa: CASSPWDGLTGELFF

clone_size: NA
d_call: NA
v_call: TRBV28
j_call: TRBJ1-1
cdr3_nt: TGTGCCAGCAGTACTGACAGCCACACTGAAGCTTTCTTT
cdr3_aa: CASSTDSHTEAFF

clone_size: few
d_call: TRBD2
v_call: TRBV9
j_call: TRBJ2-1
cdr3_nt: TGTGCCAGCAGCCCGGGACTAGCGGGATACAATGAGCAGTTCTTC
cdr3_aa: CASSPGLAGYNEQFF

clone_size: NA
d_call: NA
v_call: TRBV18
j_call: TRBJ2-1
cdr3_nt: TGTGCCAGCTCACCGGAAGAGGACCCTGGACTCAATGAGCAGTTCTTC
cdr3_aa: CASSPEEDPGLNEQFF

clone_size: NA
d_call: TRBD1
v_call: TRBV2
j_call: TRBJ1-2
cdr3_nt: TGTGCCAGCGGGACAGACTATGGCTACACCTTC
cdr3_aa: CASGTDYGYTF

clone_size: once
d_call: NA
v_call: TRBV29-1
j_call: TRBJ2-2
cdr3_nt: TGCAGCGTCCCCGGACCCTTGATGAACACCGGGGAGCTGTTTTTT
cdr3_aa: CSVPGPLMNTGELFF

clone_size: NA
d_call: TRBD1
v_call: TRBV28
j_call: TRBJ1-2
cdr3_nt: TGTGCCAGCAGTTTCCGGGACAGGGGGCTGGTCGGCTACACCTTC
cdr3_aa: CASSFRDRGLVGYTF

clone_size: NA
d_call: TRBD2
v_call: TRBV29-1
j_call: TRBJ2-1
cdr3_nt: TGCAGCGTCGTAGAACTAGCGGGAGTCAATGAGCAGTTCTTC
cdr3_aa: CSVVELAGVNEQFF

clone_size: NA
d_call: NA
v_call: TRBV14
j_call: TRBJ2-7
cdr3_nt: TGTGCCAGCAGCCTCAGCTCCTACGAGCAGTACTTC
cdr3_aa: CASSLSSYEQYF

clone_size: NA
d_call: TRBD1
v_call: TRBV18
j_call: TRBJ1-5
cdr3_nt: TGTGCCAGCTCACGTGGGGACAGTCAGAATCAGCCCCAGCATTTT
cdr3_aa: CASSRGDSQNQPQHF